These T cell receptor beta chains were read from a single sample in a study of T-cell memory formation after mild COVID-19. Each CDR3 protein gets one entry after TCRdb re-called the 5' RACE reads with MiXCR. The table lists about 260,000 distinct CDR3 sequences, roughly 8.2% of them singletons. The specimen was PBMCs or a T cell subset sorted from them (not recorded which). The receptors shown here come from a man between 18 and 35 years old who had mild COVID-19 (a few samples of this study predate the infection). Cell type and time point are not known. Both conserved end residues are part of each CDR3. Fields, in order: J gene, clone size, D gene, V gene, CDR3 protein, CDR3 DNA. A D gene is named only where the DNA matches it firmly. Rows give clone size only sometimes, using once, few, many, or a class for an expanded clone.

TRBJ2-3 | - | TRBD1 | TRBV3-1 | CASSPTQGVDTQYF | TGTGCCAGCAGTCCGACCCAGGGGGTAGATACGCAGTATTTT
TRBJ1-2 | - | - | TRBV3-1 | CASSQREAGRGSYTF | TGTGCCAGCAGCCAAAGGGAGGCAGGCCGCGGGAGCTACACCTTC
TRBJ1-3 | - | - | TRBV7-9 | CASSLAWARAAGNTIYF | TGTGCCAGCTCCCTAGCCTGGGCCAGGGCGGCTGGAAACACCATATATTTT
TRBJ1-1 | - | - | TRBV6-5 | CASSYGEKAFF | TGTGCCAGCAGTTACGGGGAGAAAGCTTTCTTT
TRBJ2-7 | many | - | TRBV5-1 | CASSLSGPHYEQYF | TGCGCCAGCAGCTTGTCCGGGCCTCACTACGAGCAGTACTTC
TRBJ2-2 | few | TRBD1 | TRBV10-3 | CAMSEAGTGATGELFF | TGTGCCATGTCGGAAGCCGGGACAGGGGCGACCGGGGAGCTGTTTTTT
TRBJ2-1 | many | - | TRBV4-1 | CASSQDFGLDNEQFF | TGCGCCAGCAGCCAAGATTTTGGGTTGGACAATGAGCAGTTCTTC
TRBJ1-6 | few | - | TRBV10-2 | CASKGQLNSPLHF | TGCGCCAGCAAGGGACAATTAAATTCACCCCTCCACTTT
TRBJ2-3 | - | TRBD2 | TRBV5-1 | CASSLGPSGGTSTDTQYF | TGCGCCAGCAGCTTGGGGCCTAGCGGGGGAACTAGCACAGATACGCAGTATTTT
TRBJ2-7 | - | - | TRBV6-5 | CASSYSGVEQYF | TGTGCCAGCAGTTACTCTGGGGTCGAGCAGTACTTC
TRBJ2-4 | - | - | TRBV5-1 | CASSLPQQGAKNIQYF | TGCGCCAGCAGCTTGCCTCAGCAAGGGGCCAAAAACATTCAGTACTTC
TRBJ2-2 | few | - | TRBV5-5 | CASSPLGNTGELFF | TGTGCCAGCAGCCCACTGGGGAACACCGGGGAGCTGTTTTTT
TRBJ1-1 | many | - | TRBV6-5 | CATAKGVYTEAFF | TGTGCCACCGCGAAGGGGGTTTACACTGAAGCTTTCTTT
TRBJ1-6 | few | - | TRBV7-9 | CASSPWTASNSPLHF | TGTGCCAGCAGCCCCTGGACAGCCTCAAATTCACCCCTCCACTTT
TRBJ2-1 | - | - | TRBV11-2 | CASTLRDWSYNEQFF | TGTGCCAGCACCCTCCGGGACTGGTCCTACAATGAGCAGTTCTTC
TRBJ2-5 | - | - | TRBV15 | CATRSRGGLQETQYF | TGTGCCACCAGGTCAAGGGGGGGGCTTCAAGAGACCCAGTACTTC
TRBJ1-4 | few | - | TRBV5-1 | CASSSGTRGTNEKLFF | TGCGCCAGCAGCTCTGGGACTCGGGGGACTAATGAAAAACTGTTTTTT
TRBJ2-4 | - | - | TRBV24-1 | CAKRSGNIQYF | TGTGCCAAGAGGTCAGGAAACATTCAGTACTTC
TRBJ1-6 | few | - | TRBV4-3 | CASSQEGANSPLHF | TGCGCCAGCAGCCAAGAGGGGGCAAATTCACCCCTCCACTTT
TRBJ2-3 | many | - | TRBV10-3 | CAISEPDTDTQYF | TGTGCCATCAGTGAGCCAGACACAGATACGCAGTATTTT
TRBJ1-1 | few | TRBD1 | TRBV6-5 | CASSYLVTGWNTEAFF | TGTGCCAGCAGTTACCTGGTGACAGGGTGGAACACTGAAGCTTTCTTT
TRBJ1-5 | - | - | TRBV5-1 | CASSLGTDSNQPQHF | TGCGCCAGCAGCTTGGGAACGGATAGCAATCAGCCCCAGCATTTT
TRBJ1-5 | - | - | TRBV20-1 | CSAARRGAGQPQHF | TGCAGTGCCGCCCGGCGGGGGGCTGGACAGCCCCAGCATTTT
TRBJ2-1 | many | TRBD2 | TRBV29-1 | CSVERGKRGVNNEQFF | TGCAGCGTTGAGCGCGGAAAGCGGGGGGTAAACAATGAGCAGTTCTTC
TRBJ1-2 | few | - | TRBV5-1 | CASSLGLQGSGYTF | TGCGCCAGCAGCTTGGGTTTACAGGGAAGCGGCTACACCTTC